What follows are 21 T cell receptor beta chains derived from one specimen sequenced in a study of blood T cell repertoires in COVID-19. The repertoire was sequenced with immunoSEQ multiplex PCR; TCRdb's copy has only in-frame clones and lacks some. The sample consists of around 250,000 clones, approximately 90% of them appearing once. Sequencing input: PBMCs or T cells enriched from blood (not recorded which). These receptors originate from a man aged 50 to 60 who had been exposed to COVID-19.

This clone showed up just once. The chain employs TRBV27 and TRBJ2-5; 9 bases are shared with TRBD2. J gave up 5 bases and V 5 bases, and 12 bases lay outside the gene matches. The CDR3 totals 16 residues. Germline-derived CDR1 and CDR2 are MNHEY and SMNVEV (reference sequence). In nucleotides, the CDR3 is TGTGCCAGCAGTCCAGAGTGGGCGGGAGGGCCGGAGACCCAGTACTTC. Its translation: CASSPEWAGGPETQYF.

The chain employs TRBV20-1 and TRBJ1-2; possible D gene TRBD1, 6 bases. Germline V lookup: CDR1 DFQATT, CDR2 SNEGSKA (reference sequence). The CDR3 runs to 10 residues. CDR3 region: CSHRDYGYTF. The DNA of the CDR3 is TGCTCGCACAGGGATTACGGCTACACCTTC.

This chain connects TRBV11-2 to TRBJ2-5; D is perhaps TRBD2 (5 bases). The CDR3 runs 14 residues. V was shortened by 7 bases and J by 2 bases, with 14 bases between the two germline ends. Germline loops: CDR1 SGHAT, CDR2 FQNNGV. CDR3 nucleotides: TGTGCCAGCACCGTCATTCGGGGACAAGAGACCCAGTACTTC. Encoded protein: CASTVIRGQETQYF.

V usage is TRBV5-1 and J usage is TRBJ2-5, with 9 bases that match TRBD2. The CDR3 is made up of 14 amino acids. V gave up 6 bases and J gave up 5 bases; unmatched junction bases: 8. Germline V gene sequence: CDR1 SGHRS, CDR2 YFSETQ. The CDR3 loop is CASKERGVGETQYF. CDR3 DNA: TGCGCCAGCAAAGAGCGGGGGGTTGGGGAGACCCAGTACTTC.

The CDR3: CASSSLQGYYGYTF. In DNA, the CDR3 is TGTGCCAGCAGTTCCTTACAGGGTTACTATGGCTACACCTTC. V usage is TRBV28 and J usage is TRBJ1-2; D is perhaps TRBD1 (6 bases). The CDR3 loop spans 14 amino acids. Germline assignment: CDR1 MDHEN and CDR2 SYDVKM. V gave up 4 bases and J gave up 3 bases, with 12 bases separating them.

The J gene is TRBJ1-5, the V gene TRBV5-1; D call uncertain. Deletions cut 2 bases from V and 7 bases from J, with 10 bases between. The CDR3 has 13 residues. Germline V gene data show CDR1 as SGHRS and CDR2 as YFSETQ. CDR3 nucleotide sequence: TGCGCCAGCAGCTTAGTAGGGAGGCAGCCCCAGCATTTT. Translation gives CASSLVGRQPQHF.

The chain joins TRBV12-3 or TRBV12-4 to TRBJ1-2; 7 bases line up with TRBD1. V shed 3 bases, J shed 6 bases, and the junction held 4 bases outside the gene matches. This CDR3 region has 13 residues. CDR3 amino acids: CASSFDRVNGYTF. CDR3 bases: TGTGCCAGCAGTTTCGACAGGGTAAATGGCTACACCTTC.

The J gene is TRBJ1-4, the V gene TRBV29-1; 9 nucleotides agree with TRBD1. V was clipped by 2 bases and J by 4 bases; unmatched bases: 2. This CDR3 has 14 residues. From germline, CDR1 is SQVTM and CDR2 ANQGSEA. CDR3 bases: TGCAGCGTTGAAATGGGACAGGGTAATGAAAAACTGTTTTTT. Amino acid sequence: CSVEMGQGNEKLFF.

This clone came up once. The same CDR3 also results from other DNA sequences found in this sample. The rearrangement uses TRBV5-4 and TRBJ1-1; D not certain. There are 13 residues in the CDR3. The germline CDR1 and CDR2 sequences are SGHNT and YYREEE (reference sequence). Between the trimmed V and J ends, which lost 0 bases and 2 bases, there was a span of 5 bases. This CDR3 is CASSLASNTEAFF. The CDR3 bases are TGTGCCAGCAGCTTGGCCAGTAACACTGAAGCTTTCTTT.

V usage is TRBV5-1 and J usage is TRBJ1-1; D might be TRBD1 (6 bases). The V end was cut by 4 bases, the J end by 2 bases, with 9 bases between. Germline lookup yields CDR1 SGHRS and CDR2 YFSETQ. The CDR3 has 13 amino acids. Written as DNA, the CDR3 is TGCGCCAGCAGCGTCGGGACAAACACTGAAGCTTTCTTT. Its translation is CASSVGTNTEAFF. Complete variable domain (other parts from reference TRBV5-1 and TRBJ1-1): KAGVTQTPRYLIKTRGQQVTLSCSPISGHRSVSWYQQTPGQGLQFLFEYFSETQRNKGNFPGRFSGRQFSNSRSEMNVSTLELGDSALYLCASSVGTNTEAFFGQGTRLTVV.

This chain joins TRBV28 and TRBJ1-5; the match to TRBD1 covers 9 bases. Germline V gene sequence: CDR1 MDHEN, CDR2 SYDVKM. This CDR3 contains 16 residues. J gave up 5 bases and V 6 bases, and 11 bases lay outside the gene matches. CDR3 DNA sequence: TGTGCCAGCAGCCAATCCCTGGGACAGGGATATCAGCCCCAGCATTTT. It yields the protein CASSQSLGQGYQPQHF. The full variable domain, in which reference TRBV28 and TRBJ1-5 provide the parts outside the CDR3, is DVKVTQSSRYLVKRTGEKVFLECVQDMDHENMFWYRQDPGLGLRLIYFSYDVKMKEKGDIPEGYSVSREKKERFSLILESASTNQTSMYLCASSQSLGQGYQPQHFGDGTRLSIL.

V is TRBV24-1 and J is TRBJ1-1; the D is unclear. Trimming cost V 3 bases and J 1 base, with 8 bases left between them. Germline V CDR1 and CDR2: KGHDR, SFDVKD. CDR3 length equals 14 residues. The CDR3 loop is CATSDETGNTEAFF. CDR3 sequence (DNA): TGTGCCACCAGTGATGAGACGGGGAACACTGAAGCTTTCTTT.

The V gene is TRBV11-2, the J gene TRBJ1-1, with 8 bases matching TRBD1. The J segment lost 8 bases and the V segment lost 8 bases, leaving 10 bases of the junction unmatched. Per germline, CDR1 SGHAT and CDR2 FQNNGV. The CDR3 loop spans 13 amino acids. CDR3 residues: CASDRGGRSEAFF. The CDR3 coding sequence is TGTGCCAGCGACAGGGGCGGGCGGAGCGAAGCTTTCTTT.

For this clone: This sample also contains other DNA sequences that code for the same CDR3. The chain combines TRBV5-1 with TRBJ2-7; D unresolved. Germline CDR1 SGHRS, CDR2 YFSETQ. The CDR3 has 13 residues. The V end lost 1 base, the J end lost 2 bases, and 7 bases lay between the germline ends. The CDR3 here is CASSLSGPYEQYF. Written as DNA, the CDR3 is TGCGCCAGCAGCTTGAGTGGGCCCTACGAGCAGTACTTC.

In nucleotides, the CDR3 is TGTGCCAGCACCCCTATGTACAATGAGCAGTTCTTC. Protein: CASTPMYNEQFF. This chain joins TRBV6-5 and TRBJ2-1, with D hard to call. Trimming cost V 7 bases and J 4 bases, with 8 bases left between them. This CDR3 is 12 amino acids long. Germline loops: CDR1 MNHEY, CDR2 SVGAGI.

This chain uses TRBV6-5 with TRBJ2-7; no clear D gene. The CDR3 extends over 12 amino acids. Per the germline V gene, CDR1 is MNHEY and CDR2 is SVGAGI. V was pared by 5 bases and J by 5 bases, with 10 bases between. The CDR3 loop reads CASSPRSHEQYF. In DNA, the CDR3 is TGTGCCAGCAGTCCCCGGTCCCACGAGCAGTACTTC.

The chain joins TRBV14 to TRBJ1-1, with 7 bases matching TRBD1. V gave up 0 bases and J gave up 7 bases; unmatched junction bases: 5. The CDR3 is 14 amino acids. CDR1 and CDR2 from the germline V gene are SGHDN and FVKESK. CDR3 sequence: CASSQDLQGLEAFF. The CDR3 coding sequence is TGTGCCAGCAGCCAAGATCTACAGGGGCTTGAAGCTTTCTTT.

This sequence joins TRBV7-6 and TRBJ1-1, with D possibly TRBD1 on 6 matching bases. Germline-derived CDR1 and CDR2 are SGHVS and FNYEAQ. This CDR3 is 15 amino acids long. V lost 5 bases to trimming and J lost 3 bases, with 16 bases between them. The CDR3 sequence is CASSPSGGGDTEAFF. For the CDR3, the DNA is TGTGCCAGCAGCCCTTCAGGAGGGGGGGACACTGAAGCTTTCTTT.

The chain employs TRBV6-4 and TRBJ1-3; the match to TRBD1 covers 7 bases. V shed 6 bases, J shed 0 bases, and the junction held 14 bases outside the gene matches. Germline V gene sequence: CDR1 MRHNA, CDR2 SNTAGT. The CDR3 is 18 amino acids. As DNA, the CDR3 is TGTGCCAGCAGCTACTTAATAACGGACAGGATCTCTGGAAACACCATATATTTT. Translated, it gives CASSYLITDRISGNTIYF.

The rearrangement links TRBV5-4 to TRBJ1-3; D call uncertain. V was pared by 2 bases and J by 0 bases, with 9 bases between. There are 15 residues in the CDR3. The germline V gene encodes CDR1 SGHNT and CDR2 YYREEE (reference sequence). CDR3: CASSLNYGSGNTIYF. Here the CDR3 DNA reads TGTGCCAGCAGCTTAAATTACGGCTCTGGAAACACCATATATTTT.

The chain carries TRBV2 and TRBJ2-7; unclear D gene. The CDR3 length is 13 residues. CDR1 is SNHLY and CDR2 is FYNNEI in the germline V gene. The CDR3 bases are TGTGCCAGCAGAGAAGTTATCGGCTACGAGCAGTACGTC. It encodes CASREVIGYEQYV.